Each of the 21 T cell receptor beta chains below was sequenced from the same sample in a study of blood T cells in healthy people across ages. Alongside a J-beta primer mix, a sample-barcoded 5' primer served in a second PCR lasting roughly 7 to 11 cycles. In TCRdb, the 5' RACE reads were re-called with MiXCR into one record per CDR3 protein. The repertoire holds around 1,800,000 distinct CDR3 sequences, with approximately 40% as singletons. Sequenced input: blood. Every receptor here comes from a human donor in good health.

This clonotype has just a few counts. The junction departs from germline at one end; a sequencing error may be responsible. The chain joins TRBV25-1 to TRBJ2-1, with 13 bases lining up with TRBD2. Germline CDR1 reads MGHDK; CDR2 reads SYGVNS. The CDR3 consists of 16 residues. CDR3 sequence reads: CASGDPTSGGGNEQFF. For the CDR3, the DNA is TGTGCCAGCGGTGACCCCACTAGCGGGGGGGGTAATGAGCAGTTCTTC.

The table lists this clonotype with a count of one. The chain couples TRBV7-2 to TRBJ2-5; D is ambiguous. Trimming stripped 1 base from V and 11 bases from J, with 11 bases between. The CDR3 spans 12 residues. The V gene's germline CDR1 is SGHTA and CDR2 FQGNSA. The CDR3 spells CASSLDRVAQYF. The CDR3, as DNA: TGTGCCAGCAGCTTAGATAGGGTAGCTCAGTACTTC.

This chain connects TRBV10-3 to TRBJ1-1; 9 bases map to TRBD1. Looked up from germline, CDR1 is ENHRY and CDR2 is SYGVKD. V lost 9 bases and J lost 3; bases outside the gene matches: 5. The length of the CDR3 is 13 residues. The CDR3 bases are TGTGCCATGAGACAGGGGGTTGACACTGAAGCTTTCTTT. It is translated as CAMRQGVDTEAFF.

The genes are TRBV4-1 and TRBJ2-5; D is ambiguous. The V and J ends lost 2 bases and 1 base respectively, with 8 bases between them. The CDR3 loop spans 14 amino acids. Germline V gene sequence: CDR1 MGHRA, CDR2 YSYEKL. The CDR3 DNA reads TGCGCCAGCAGCCAATGGACCAGCCAAGAGACCCAGTACTTC. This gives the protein CASSQWTSQETQYF.

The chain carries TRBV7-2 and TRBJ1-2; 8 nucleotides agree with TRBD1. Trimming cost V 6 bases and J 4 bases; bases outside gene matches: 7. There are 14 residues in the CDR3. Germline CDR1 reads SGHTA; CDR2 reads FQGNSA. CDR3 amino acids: CASRRGQEPYGYTF. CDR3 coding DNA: TGTGCCAGCAGACGGGGACAGGAACCCTATGGCTACACCTTC.

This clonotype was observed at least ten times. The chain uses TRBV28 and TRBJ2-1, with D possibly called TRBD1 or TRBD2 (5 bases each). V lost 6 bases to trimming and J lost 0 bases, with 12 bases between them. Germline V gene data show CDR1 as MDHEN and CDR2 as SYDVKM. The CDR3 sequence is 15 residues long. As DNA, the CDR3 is TGTGCCAGCAGCTTTGGGGGTAGCTCCTACAATGAGCAGTTCTTC. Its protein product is CASSFGGSSYNEQFF.

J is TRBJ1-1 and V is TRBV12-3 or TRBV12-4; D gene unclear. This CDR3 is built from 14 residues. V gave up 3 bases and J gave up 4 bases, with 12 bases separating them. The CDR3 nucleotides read TGTGCCAGCAGTTTTTCCAGCAGGAGCACTGAAGCTTTCTTT. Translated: CASSFSSRSTEAFF.

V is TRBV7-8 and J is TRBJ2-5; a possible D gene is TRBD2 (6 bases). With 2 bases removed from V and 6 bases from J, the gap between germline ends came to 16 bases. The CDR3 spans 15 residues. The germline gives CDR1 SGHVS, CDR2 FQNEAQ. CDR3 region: CASSLRSLANKTQYF. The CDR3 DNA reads TGTGCCAGCAGCTTAAGATCCCTAGCGAATAAGACCCAGTACTTC.

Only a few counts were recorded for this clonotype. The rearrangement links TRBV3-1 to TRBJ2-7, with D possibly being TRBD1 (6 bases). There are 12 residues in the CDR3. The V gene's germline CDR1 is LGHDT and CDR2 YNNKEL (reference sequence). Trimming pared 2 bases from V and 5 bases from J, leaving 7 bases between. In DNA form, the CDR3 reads TGTGCCAGCAGCCAATACAGGGACGAGCAGTACTTC. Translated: CASSQYRDEQYF.

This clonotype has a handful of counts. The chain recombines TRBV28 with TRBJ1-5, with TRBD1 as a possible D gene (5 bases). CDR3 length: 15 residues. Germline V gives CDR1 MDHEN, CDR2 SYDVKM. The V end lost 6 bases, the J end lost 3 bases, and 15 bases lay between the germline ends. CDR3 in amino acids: CASSLPRTHNQPQHF. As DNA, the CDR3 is TGTGCCAGCAGCCTGCCCAGGACACACAATCAGCCCCAGCATTTT.

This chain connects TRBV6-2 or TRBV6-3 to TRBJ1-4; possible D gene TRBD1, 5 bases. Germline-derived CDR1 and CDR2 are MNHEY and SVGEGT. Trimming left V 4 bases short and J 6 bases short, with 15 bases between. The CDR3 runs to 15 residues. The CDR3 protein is CASSFGHFRDEKLFF. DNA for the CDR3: TGTGCCAGCAGTTTTGGACATTTCAGGGATGAAAAACTGTTTTTT.

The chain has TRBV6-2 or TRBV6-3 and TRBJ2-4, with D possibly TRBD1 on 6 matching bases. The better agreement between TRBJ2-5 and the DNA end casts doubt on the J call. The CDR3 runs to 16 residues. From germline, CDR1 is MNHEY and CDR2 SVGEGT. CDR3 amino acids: CASSARTALPQETQYF. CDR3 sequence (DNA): TGTGCCAGCAGCGCCCGGACAGCCCTGCCTCAAGAGACCCAGTACTTC.

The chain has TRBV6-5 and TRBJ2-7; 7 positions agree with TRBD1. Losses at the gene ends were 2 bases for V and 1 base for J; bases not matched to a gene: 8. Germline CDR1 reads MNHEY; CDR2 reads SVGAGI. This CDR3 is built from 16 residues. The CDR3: CASSYGQGVPSYEQYF. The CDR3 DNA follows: TGTGCCAGCAGTTACGGGCAGGGGGTTCCTTCCTACGAGCAGTACTTC.

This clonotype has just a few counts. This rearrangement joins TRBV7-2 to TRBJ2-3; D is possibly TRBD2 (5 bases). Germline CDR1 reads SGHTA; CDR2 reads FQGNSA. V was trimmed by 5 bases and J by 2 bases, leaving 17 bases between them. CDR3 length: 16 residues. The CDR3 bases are TGTGCCAGCAGCCGCCCCGCGGGCCCGATCACAGATACGCAGTATTTT. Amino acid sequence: CASSRPAGPITDTQYF.

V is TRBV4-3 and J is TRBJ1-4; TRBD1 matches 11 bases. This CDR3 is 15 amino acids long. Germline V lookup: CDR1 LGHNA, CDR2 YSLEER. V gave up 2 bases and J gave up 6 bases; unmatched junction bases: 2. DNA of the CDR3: TGCGCCAGCAGCCAACGGACAGGGGGCGATGAAAAACTGTTTTTT. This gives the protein CASSQRTGGDEKLFF.

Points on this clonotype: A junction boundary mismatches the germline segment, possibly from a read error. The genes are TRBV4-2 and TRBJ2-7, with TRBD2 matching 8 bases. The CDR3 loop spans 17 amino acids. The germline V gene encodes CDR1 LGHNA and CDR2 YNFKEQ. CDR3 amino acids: CASSQEGVGGGSYEQYF. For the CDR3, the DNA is TGTGCCAGTAGCCAAGAAGGCGTCGGCGGGGGGTCCTACGAGCAGTACTTC.

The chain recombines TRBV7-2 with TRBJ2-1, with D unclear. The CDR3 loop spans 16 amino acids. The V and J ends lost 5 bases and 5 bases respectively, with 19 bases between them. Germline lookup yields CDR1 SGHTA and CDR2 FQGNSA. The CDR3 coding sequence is TGTGCCAGCAGCCCAATGGGATGGGGTATACACAATGAGCAGTTCTTC. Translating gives CASSPMGWGIHNEQFF.

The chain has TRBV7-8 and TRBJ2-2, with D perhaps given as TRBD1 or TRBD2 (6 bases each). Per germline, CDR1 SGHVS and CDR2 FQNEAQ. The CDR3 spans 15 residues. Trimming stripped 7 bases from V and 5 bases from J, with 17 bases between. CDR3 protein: CASTLRDTETGELFF. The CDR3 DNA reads TGTGCCAGCACCCTGCGGGACACGGAGACCGGGGAGCTGTTTTTT.

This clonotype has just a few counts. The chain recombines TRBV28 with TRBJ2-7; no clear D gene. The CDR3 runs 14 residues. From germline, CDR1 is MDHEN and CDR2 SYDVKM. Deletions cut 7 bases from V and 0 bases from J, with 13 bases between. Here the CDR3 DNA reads TGTGCCAGCACCGGGCCAGGATTCTCCTACGAGCAGTACTTC. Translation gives CASTGPGFSYEQYF.

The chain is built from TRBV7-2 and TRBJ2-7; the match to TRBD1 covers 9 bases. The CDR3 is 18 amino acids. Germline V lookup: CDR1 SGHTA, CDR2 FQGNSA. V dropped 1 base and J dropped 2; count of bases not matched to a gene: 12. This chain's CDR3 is CASSLGPGTGILAYEQYF. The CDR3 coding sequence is TGTGCCAGCAGCTTAGGACCCGGGACAGGGATTTTGGCCTACGAGCAGTACTTC.

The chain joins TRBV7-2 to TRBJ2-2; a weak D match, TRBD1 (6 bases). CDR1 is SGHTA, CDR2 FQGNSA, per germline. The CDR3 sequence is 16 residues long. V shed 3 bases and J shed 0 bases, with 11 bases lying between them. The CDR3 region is CASSFWGRANTGELFF. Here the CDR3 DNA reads TGTGCCAGCAGCTTTTGGGGGCGTGCGAACACCGGGGAGCTGTTTTTT. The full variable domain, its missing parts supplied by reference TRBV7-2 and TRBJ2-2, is GAGVSQSPSNKVTEKGKDVELRCDPISGHTALYWYRQSLGQGLEFLIYFQGNSAPDKSGLPSDRFSAERTGGSVSTLTIQRTQQEDSAVYLCASSFWGRANTGELFFGEGSRLTVL.